This T cell receptor beta chain comes out of a study of OX40 agonist ivuxolimab in advanced cancers. Profiling relied on immunoSEQ multiplex PCR, and the TCRdb table lists in-frame clones only, not all of them. The table has roughly 69,000 clones, about 90% seen once. CDR3 length: 15 residues. V shed 6 bases and J 5 bases; nucleotides not matched to a gene: 10. Germline CDR1 and CDR2: LNHDA and SQIVND (reference sequence). The rearrangement links TRBV19 to TRBJ2-1; 7 positions agree with TRBD1. The sample here was CD4+ or CD8+ T cells sorted from blood, taken in a trial of the OX40 agonist ivuxolimab. The TCR was taken from an adult with an advanced solid tumor such as melanoma, head and neck, liver or kidney cancer. The CDR3 here is CASRRDRVGHNEQFF. The CDR3 DNA sequence: TGTGCCAGTAGAAGAGACAGGGTTGGCCACAATGAGCAGTTCTTC.